The 27 T cell receptor beta chains presented below share a single source sample, sequenced in a study of OX40 agonist ivuxolimab in advanced cancers. To prepare the library, the immunoSEQ multiplex PCR assay was applied. TCRdb took over this immuneACCESS table, retaining in-frame rearrangements with V and J assigned. Such tables are incomplete; in checked studies, under half of the missing clones stem from an unresolved V gene, and the remainder is unexplained. Counted in this sample were 15,000 to 20,000 clones; 65% to 85% of them appeared once. The top ten hold 20% to 30% of the sample. This specimen consisted of CD4+ or CD8+ T cells sorted from blood, obtained in a trial of the OX40 agonist ivuxolimab. Source of these receptors: an adult with an advanced solid tumor such as melanoma, head and neck, liver or kidney cancer.

V usage is TRBV7-9 and J usage is TRBJ2-3; D remains ambiguous. Trimming took 7 bases from V and 4 from J, leaving 6 bases between them. This CDR3 is built from 11 residues. The germline gives CDR1 SEHNR, CDR2 FQNEAQ (reference sequence). CDR3 nucleotide sequence: TGTGCCAGCAATGACGCAGATACGCAGTATTTT. This codes for CASNDADTQYF.

This sequence joins TRBV7-7 and TRBJ2-1; no firm D call. The germline V gene has CDR1 SSHAT and CDR2 FNYEAQ (reference sequence). The CDR3 totals 15 residues. V lost 1 base to trimming and J lost 0 bases, with 7 bases between them. In DNA, the CDR3 is TGTGCCAGCAGCTTAGGGGCCAGCTCCTACAATGAGCAGTTCTTC. Translated: CASSLGASSYNEQFF. Full variable domain (remainder filled in from reference TRBV7-7 and TRBJ2-1): GAGVSQSPRYKVTKRGQDVTLRCDPISSHATLYWYQQALGQGPEFLTYFNYEAQPDKSGLPSDRFSAERPEGSISTLTIQRTEQRDSAMYRCASSLGASSYNEQFFGPGTRLTVL.

The chain combines TRBV7-2 with TRBJ2-3, with 8 nucleotides matching TRBD1. Germline V gene lookup returns CDR1 SGHTA and CDR2 FQGNSA. V gave up 3 bases and J gave up 1 base; unmatched junction bases: 3. The CDR3 has 15 amino acids. CDR3 in amino acids: CASSFQTGGTDTQYF. CDR3 coding DNA: TGTGCCAGCAGCTTTCAGACAGGGGGCACAGATACGCAGTATTTT.

The chain carries TRBV6-5 and TRBJ2-7, with 7 bases lining up with TRBD2. Germline loops: CDR1 MNHEY, CDR2 SVGAGI. The CDR3 length is 13 residues. V shed 6 bases, J shed 3 bases, and the junction held 5 bases outside the gene matches. This CDR3 is CASSLGTNYEQYF. CDR3 sequence (DNA): TGTGCCAGCAGCTTAGGGACTAACTACGAGCAGTACTTC.

As to this clone: A clone one base away is much larger, so this may be a read error. The rearrangement uses TRBV19 and TRBJ1-1, with D perhaps TRBD1 (5 bases). The CDR3 has 13 amino acids. Germline assignment: CDR1 LNHDA and CDR2 SQIVND (reference sequence). Trimming removed 5 bases from V and 0 bases from J, with 7 bases in between. The CDR3 region has the DNA TGTGCCAGTAGTTTGACAGTGAACACTGAAGCTTTCTTT. The encoded protein is CASSLTVNTEAFF.

The chain has TRBV4-2 and TRBJ2-7, with D hard to call. CDR1 is LGHNA and CDR2 is YNFKEQ in the germline V gene. V was cut by 1 base and J by 6 bases, with 10 bases left in between. The CDR3 has 13 amino acids. CDR3 loop: CASSQVESSEQYF. In DNA form, the CDR3 reads TGTGCCAGCAGCCAAGTGGAGTCGAGCGAGCAGTACTTC.

The chain recombines TRBV4-2 with TRBJ1-5; no clear D. V was trimmed by 2 bases and J by 1 base, leaving 12 bases between them. In germline, CDR1 is LGHNA, CDR2 YNFKEQ. The CDR3 is made up of 16 amino acids. CDR3 in DNA: TGTGCCAGCAGCCAATCCTTAGGGCAGAGCAATCAGCCCCAGCATTTT. Protein sequence: CASSQSLGQSNQPQHF.

This chain uses TRBV5-3 with TRBJ1-5; D call uncertain. TRBV5-3 counts as an open reading frame of uncertain function. V was cut by 0 bases and J by 1 base, with 14 bases left in between. This CDR3 region has 17 residues. The CDR3 region has the DNA TGTGCCAGAAGCTTGGCGGTCCCGGGGAGGAGCAATCAGCCCCAGCATTTT. As protein: CARSLAVPGRSNQPQHF.

The V call is TRBV5-6, the J call TRBJ2-2; D ambiguous. Trimming stripped 4 bases from V and 0 bases from J, with 4 bases between. The CDR3 is made up of 13 amino acids. CDR1 and CDR2 from the germline V gene are SGHDT and YYEEEE. The CDR3 loop reads CASSIPNTGELFF. For the CDR3, the DNA is TGTGCCAGCAGCATCCCGAACACCGGGGAGCTGTTTTTT.

The chain uses TRBV19 and TRBJ1-1, with no clear D. V was trimmed by 4 bases and J by 7 bases, leaving 10 bases between them. This CDR3 spans 12 amino acids. Germline loops: CDR1 LNHDA, CDR2 SQIVND (reference sequence). Written as DNA, the CDR3 is TGTGCCAGTAGTACCGGGATTAGTGAAGCTTTCTTT. Translating it yields CASSTGISEAFF.

The rearrangement uses TRBV2 and TRBJ2-1; a possible D gene is TRBD2 (6 bases). This CDR3 is built from 13 residues. CDR1 and CDR2 (germline): SNHLY, FYNNEI. Trimming shortened V by 4 bases and J by 7 bases, and 11 bases separated the two germline ends. The CDR3 DNA follows: TGTGCCAGCAGTGCACCGCTAGCGAATGAGCAGTTCTTC. Its translation: CASSAPLANEQFF.

The chain uses TRBV7-8 and TRBJ2-5, with 7 bases aligning to TRBD1. The J segment lost 3 bases and the V segment lost 3 bases, leaving 10 bases of the junction unmatched. This CDR3 has 16 amino acids. Germline lookup yields CDR1 SGHVS and CDR2 FQNEAQ. CDR3 in amino acids: CASSFRQGTGEETQYF. In DNA, the CDR3 is TGTGCCAGCAGCTTCCGACAGGGCACGGGTGAAGAGACCCAGTACTTC.

The V gene is TRBV7-3, the J gene TRBJ1-3, with D hard to call. Germline CDR1 reads SGHTA; CDR2 reads FQGTGA. Trimming removed 3 bases at V and 0 bases at J, with 3 bases between. The CDR3 has 13 amino acids. CDR3 amino acids: CASSFVSGNTIYF. The CDR3, as DNA: TGTGCCAGCAGCTTTGTCTCTGGAAACACCATATATTTT.

The chain has TRBV5-6 and TRBJ2-7, with D possibly matching TRBD2 (6 bases). Germline V gene sequence: CDR1 SGHDT, CDR2 YYEEEE. Trimming left V 4 bases short and J 6 bases short, with 11 bases between. This CDR3 contains 12 residues. The CDR3 is CASSTGDLEQYF. DNA for the CDR3: TGTGCCAGCAGCACGGGAGATCTCGAGCAGTACTTC.

In its sample, this clone is medium-sized. CDR3: CASSREEEAYGYTF. The CDR3 bases are TGCGCCAGCAGCCGGGAGGAGGAGGCCTATGGCTACACCTTC. This sequence joins TRBV5-1 and TRBJ1-2; D ambiguous. The CDR3 runs to 14 residues. The germline gives CDR1 SGHRS, CDR2 YFSETQ. Trimming pared 4 bases from V and 4 bases from J, leaving 14 bases between. The entire variable domain, with the rest obtained from reference TRBV5-1 and TRBJ1-2, is as follows: KAGVTQTPRYLIKTRGQQVTLSCSPISGHRSVSWYQQTPGQGLQFLFEYFSETQRNKGNFPGRFSGRQFSNSRSEMNVSTLELGDSALYLCASSREEEAYGYTFGSGTRLTVV.

The V gene is TRBV7-9, the J gene TRBJ2-3, with TRBD2 matching over 7 bases. The trim removed 1 base at V and 2 bases at J, leaving 9 bases unmatched. Germline V gives CDR1 SEHNR, CDR2 FQNEAQ (reference sequence). This CDR3 comprises 17 residues. The CDR3 bases are TGTGCCAGCAGCTTAGGTGGGTCTAGCGGATACACAGATACGCAGTATTTT. Its protein product is CASSLGGSSGYTDTQYF.

This sequence joins TRBV10-3 and TRBJ1-1; 9 positions match TRBD1. In germline, CDR1 is ENHRY, CDR2 SYGVKD. The CDR3 loop spans 14 amino acids. The ends lost 2 bases at V and 2 bases at J; junction bases unmatched: 0. DNA for the CDR3: TGTGCCATCAGTGAGACAGGGGGCAACACTGAAGCTTTCTTT. It is translated as CAISETGGNTEAFF.

V is TRBV7-9 and J is TRBJ2-7; 7 bases agree with TRBD2. CDR1 is SEHNR, CDR2 FQNEAQ, per germline (reference sequence). V shed 4 bases and J 3 bases; nucleotides not matched to a gene: 12. The CDR3 runs 16 residues. CDR3 sequence reads: CASSYESGDPYYEQYF. The CDR3 bases are TGTGCCAGCAGCTACGAAAGCGGGGACCCTTACTACGAGCAGTACTTC.

The chain joins TRBV6-5 to TRBJ2-1; possibly TRBD2 for D (6 bases). Trimming left V 2 bases short and J 3 bases short, with 8 bases between. Germline CDR1 MNHEY, CDR2 SVGAGI. The CDR3 is 14 amino acids. The CDR3 nucleotides are TGTGCCAGCAGTTACCTGGGAGGCTACAATGAGCAGTTCTTC. Translation gives CASSYLGGYNEQFF.

The V and J genes are TRBV25-1 and TRBJ2-3; D gene ambiguous. The germline V and J ends were trimmed by 0 bases and 6 bases, with 1 base remaining between them. The CDR3 has 11 amino acids. CDR1 is MGHDK and CDR2 is SYGVNS in the germline V gene. DNA of the CDR3: TGTGCCAGCAGTGAATATGATACGCAGTATTTT. Translating it yields CASSEYDTQYF.

The rearrangement uses TRBV6-5 and TRBJ2-6; TRBD1 might be the D (5 bases). This CDR3 is built from 15 residues. Germline assignment: CDR1 MNHEY and CDR2 SVGAGI. V was shortened by 6 bases and J by 0 bases, with 9 bases between the two germline ends. The chain's CDR3 is CASSSDSSGANVLTF. The CDR3 nucleotides read TGTGCCAGCAGCTCCGACAGCTCTGGGGCCAACGTCCTGACTTTC.

This clone was recorded once. The chain joins TRBV7-8 to TRBJ2-3; unclear D gene. The CDR3 sequence is 12 residues long. V was pared by 3 bases and J by 6 bases, with 7 bases between. Germline V gene data show CDR1 as SGHVS and CDR2 as FQNEAQ. The CDR3: CASSFRRDTQYF. The CDR3 coding sequence is TGTGCCAGCAGCTTCCGAAGGGATACGCAGTATTTT.

The chain combines TRBV21-1 with TRBJ2-7; the tabulated D call, TRBD1, remains unverified against the DNA. TRBV21-1 is reported as a pseudogene. The CDR3 length is 15 residues. The CDR3 region is CASSRNGARLSEQYF. The CDR3 coding sequence is TGTGCCAGCAGCAGAAATGGGGCCAGGCTTAGCGAGCAGTACTTC.

This chain links TRBV9 with TRBJ2-1; D is undetermined. Trimming stripped 4 bases from V and 5 bases from J, with 10 bases between. Germline V CDR1 and CDR2: SGDLS, YYNGEE. The CDR3 consists of 13 residues. The DNA of the CDR3 is TGTGCCAGCAGCTCCCCAGCCCACAATGAGCAGTTCTTC. Translating it yields CASSSPAHNEQFF.

This clone was picked up one time. V usage is TRBV7-2 and J usage is TRBJ1-1; tentative D call: TRBD1 (5 bases). CDR3 length: 19 amino acids. The germline V and J ends were trimmed by 0 bases and 0 bases, with 20 bases remaining between them. CDR1 and CDR2 (germline): SGHTA, FQGNSA. CDR3 DNA sequence: TGTGCCAGCAGCTTAGCGTTCCGGGACCCCCTTTTGGTGAACACTGAAGCTTTCTTT. Translation gives CASSLAFRDPLLVNTEAFF. The variable domain in full, with the rest retrieved from reference TRBV7-2 and TRBJ1-1, is GAGVSQSPSNKVTEKGKDVELRCDPISGHTALYWYRQSLGQGLEFLIYFQGNSAPDKSGLPSDRFSAERTGGSVSTLTIQRTQQEDSAVYLCASSLAFRDPLLVNTEAFFGQGTRLTVV.

By proportion, this clone is medium-sized. The chain joins TRBV28 to TRBJ2-1, with D uncertain. Trimming pared 4 bases from V and 7 bases from J, leaving 11 bases between. The CDR3 has 13 residues. Germline V gene lookup returns CDR1 MDHEN and CDR2 SYDVKM. CDR3 loop: CASSSMDGNEQFF. CDR3 nucleotide sequence: TGTGCCAGCAGTTCCATGGACGGAAATGAGCAGTTCTTC.

The chain has TRBV28 and TRBJ2-7, with 12 bases that match TRBD2. This CDR3 is 17 amino acids long. Trimming at V came to 3 bases and at J to 0 bases, leaving 6 bases not matched to a gene. Germline loops: CDR1 MDHEN, CDR2 SYDVKM. This chain's CDR3 is CASSFGTSGRHSYEQYF. The CDR3 DNA is TGTGCCAGCAGTTTCGGGACTAGCGGGCGCCACTCCTACGAGCAGTACTTC.